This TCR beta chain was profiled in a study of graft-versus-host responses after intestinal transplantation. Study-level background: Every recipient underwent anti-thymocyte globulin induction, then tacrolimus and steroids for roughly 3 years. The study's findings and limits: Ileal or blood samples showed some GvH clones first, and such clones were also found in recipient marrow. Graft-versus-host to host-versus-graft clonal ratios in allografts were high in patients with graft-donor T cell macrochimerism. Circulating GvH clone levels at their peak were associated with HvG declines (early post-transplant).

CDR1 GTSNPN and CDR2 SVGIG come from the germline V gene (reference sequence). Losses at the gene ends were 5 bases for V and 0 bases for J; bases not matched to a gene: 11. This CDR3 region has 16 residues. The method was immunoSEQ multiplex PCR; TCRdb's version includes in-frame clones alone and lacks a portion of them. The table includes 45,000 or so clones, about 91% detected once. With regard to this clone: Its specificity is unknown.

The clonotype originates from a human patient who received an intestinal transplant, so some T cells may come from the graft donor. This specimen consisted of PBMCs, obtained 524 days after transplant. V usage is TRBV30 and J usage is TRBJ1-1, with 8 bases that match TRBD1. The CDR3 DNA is TGTGCCTGGGGCCTACAGGGGGTACTCATGAACACTGAAGCTTTCTTT. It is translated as CAWGLQGVLMNTEAFF.